The clone carrying this TCR beta chain was seen repeatedly, ten times or more. The sample belongs to a study of breast tumors, draining lymph nodes, adjacent tissues. The CDR3 consists of 15 residues. Germline values: CDR1 ENHRY, CDR2 SYGVKD. The trim removed 6 bases at V and 8 bases at J, leaving 8 bases unmatched. Breast cancer patients provided tissue from their axillary draining lymph nodes. TCRdb used MiXCR to reprocess the multiplex PCR reads, holding one entry per CDR3 protein. The sample records about 150,000 distinct CDR3 sequences, 20% to 25% being singletons. The V and J genes are TRBV10-3 and TRBJ2-1; TRBD2 agrees at 12 bases. This TCR was sampled from a female donor with breast cancer. Some clones in this sample may be carry-over from other donors' samples. The specimen was axillary lymph node tissue. CDR3 loop: CAIRAGTSGLDEQFF. CDR3 in DNA: TGTGCCATCAGAGCCGGGACTAGCGGGTTGGATGAGCAGTTCTTC.